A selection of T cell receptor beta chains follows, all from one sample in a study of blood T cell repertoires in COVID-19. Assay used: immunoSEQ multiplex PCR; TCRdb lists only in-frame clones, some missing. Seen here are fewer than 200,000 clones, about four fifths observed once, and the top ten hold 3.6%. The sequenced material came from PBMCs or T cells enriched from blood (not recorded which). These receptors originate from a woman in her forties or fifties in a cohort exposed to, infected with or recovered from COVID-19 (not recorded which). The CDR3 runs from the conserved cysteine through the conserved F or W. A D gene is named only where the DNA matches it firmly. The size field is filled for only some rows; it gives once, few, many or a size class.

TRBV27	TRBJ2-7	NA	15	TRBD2	CASSLSGRASKEQYF	TGTGCCAGCAGCCTTAGCGGGAGGGCGAGTAAAGAGCAGTACTTC
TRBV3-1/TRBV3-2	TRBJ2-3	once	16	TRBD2	CASSQTSGRTTDTQYF	TGTGCCAGCAGCCAGACTAGCGGGAGAACTACAGATACGCAGTATTTT
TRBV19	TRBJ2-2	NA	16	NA	CASSISRTAPPGELFF	TGTGCCAGTAGTATAAGTAGGACAGCCCCTCCCGGGGAGCTGTTTTTT
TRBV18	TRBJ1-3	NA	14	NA	CASSPNSEGNTIYF	TGTGCCAGCTCACCTAACAGTGAAGGAAACACCATATATTTT
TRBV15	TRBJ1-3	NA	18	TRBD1	CATSRGDRNNLYGNTIYF	TGTGCCACCAGCAGAGGGGACAGGAATAATCTTTACGGAAACACCATATATTTT
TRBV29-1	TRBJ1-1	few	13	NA	CSASDRIETEAFF	TGCAGCGCATCCGACAGGATTGAGACTGAAGCTTTCTTT
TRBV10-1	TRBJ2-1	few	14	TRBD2	CASSELAGTSEQFF	TGCGCCAGCAGTGAGCTGGCAGGGACTAGTGAGCAGTTCTTC
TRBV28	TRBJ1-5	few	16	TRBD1	CASSFRTGAEGQPQHF	TGTGCCAGCAGTTTCAGGACAGGGGCTGAGGGGCAGCCCCAGCATTTT
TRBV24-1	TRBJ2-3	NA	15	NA	CATSDYSGTVDTQYF	TGTGCCACCAGTGATTATTCAGGGACTGTAGATACGCAGTATTTT
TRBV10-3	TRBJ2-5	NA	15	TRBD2	CAISDISGGRETQYF	TGTGCCATCAGTGACATAAGCGGGGGCAGAGAGACCCAGTACTTC
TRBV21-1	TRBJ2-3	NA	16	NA	CASSALTGQAGDTQYF	TGTGCCAGCAGCGCCCTGACAGGCCAAGCGGGGGATACGCAGTATTTT
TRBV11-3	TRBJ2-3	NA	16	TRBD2	CASSFSGTSGTDTQYF	TGTGCCAGCAGCTTCTCCGGGACTAGCGGAACAGATACGCAGTATTTT
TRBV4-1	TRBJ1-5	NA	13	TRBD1	CASGGQGNQPQHF	TGCGCCAGCGGCGGACAGGGCAATCAGCCCCAGCATTTT
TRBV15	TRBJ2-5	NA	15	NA	CATSRDRAIRETQYF	TGTGCCACCAGCAGAGACAGGGCAATTAGGGAGACCCAGTACTTC
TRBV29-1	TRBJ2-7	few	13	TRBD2	CSVGLAESYEQYF	TGCAGCGTTGGACTAGCGGAGTCCTACGAGCAGTACTTC
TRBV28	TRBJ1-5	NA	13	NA	CASSPKGGQPQHF	TGTGCCAGCAGTCCCAAAGGCGGTCAGCCCCAGCATTTT
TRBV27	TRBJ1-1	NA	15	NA	CASSLVSQRSTEAFF	TGTGCCAGCAGTTTGGTGTCCCAAAGGAGCACTGAAGCTTTCTTT
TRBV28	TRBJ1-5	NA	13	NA	CASSLGRAQPQHF	TGTGCCAGCAGTCTGGGGAGAGCTCAGCCCCAGCATTTT
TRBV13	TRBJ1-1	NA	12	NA	CASSLRTTEAFF	TGCGCCAGCAGCCTGCGAACCACTGAAGCTTTCTTT
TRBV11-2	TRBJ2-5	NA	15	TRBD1	CASSLGPGQFETQYF	TGTGCCAGCAGCTTAGGTCCGGGACAGTTCGAGACCCAGTACTTC
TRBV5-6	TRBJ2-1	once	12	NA	CASSLTLGEQFF	TGTGCCAGCAGCCTTACCCTCGGTGAGCAGTTCTTC
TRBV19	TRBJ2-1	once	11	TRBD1	CATGGEYEQFF	TGTGCCACAGGGGGTGAATATGAGCAGTTCTTC
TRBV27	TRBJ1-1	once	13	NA	CASRDRSETEAFF	TGTGCCAGCAGAGACCGCTCGGAGACTGAAGCTTTCTTT
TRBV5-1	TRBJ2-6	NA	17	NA	CASSNPGASSGANVLTF	TGCGCCAGCAGTAATCCAGGGGCGAGCTCTGGGGCCAACGTCCTGACTTTC
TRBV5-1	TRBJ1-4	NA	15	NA	CASSLVGQGSEKLFF	TGCGCCAGCAGCTTGGTCGGCCAGGGAAGTGAAAAACTGTTTTTT
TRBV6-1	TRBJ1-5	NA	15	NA	CASSEFGQLNQPQHF	TGTGCCAGCAGTGAATTTGGACAGCTAAATCAGCCCCAGCATTTT